What follows describes a single TCR beta chain. What it recognizes is unknown. The sample is drawn from a study of high-grade serous ovarian cancer treatment subgroups. For the study at large: Samples averaged approximately 15,000 reads and around 7,000 unique TCR beta rearrangements. General study points: Repertoire analysis covered CDR3 alone, not CDR1 or CDR2. These tumor repertoires lack spatial information from bulk sequencing. Repertoire similarity ranged roughly 0.11 to 0.85 between tumors of one patient.

Profiling relied on immunoSEQ multiplex PCR, and the TCRdb table lists in-frame clones only, not all of them. The sample consists of a few thousand clones, around three quarters of them appearing once. Germline CDR1 reads SGHVS; CDR2 reads FQNEAQ. Trimming cost V 5 bases and J 1 base, with 14 bases left between them. The CDR3 has 15 amino acids. Tumor tissue was taken before any definitive surgery or chemotherapy was given. Specimen: tumor tissue. This chain connects TRBV7-8 to TRBJ1-1, with TRBD1 as a possible D gene (5 bases). The receptor was derived from a human donor with high-grade serous ovarian cancer. Here the CDR3 DNA reads TGTGCCAGCAGCGCAGCGGGACTCCCGAACACTGAAGCTTTCTTT. Protein sequence: CASSAAGLPNTEAFF.